The sample holds a few counts of the clone carrying this TCR beta chain. Its antigen is not known. This sample is part of a study of cytomegalovirus exposure and HLA in healthy donors. General observations from the study: What a later analysis reportedly showed was that an Asian-associated ancestry cluster had fewer N-insertions than the 666-donor mean. Cytomegalovirus association was assigned to more than 150 TCR beta chains. With later analysis, a missense DCLRE1C variant became linked to TCR beta V- and J-gene trimming. The authors judged a highly shared variant cluster likely a sequencing artifact.

Use of 60 Vbeta and 13 Jbeta primers characterized the PCR. Generated by immunoSEQ multiplex PCR, the TCRdb table keeps only in-frame clones and is missing some. Of about 180,000 clones listed, 80% were seen once; the top ten hold 6% to 7.5%. CDR1 PRHDT and CDR2 FYEKMQ come from the germline V gene (reference sequence). The CDR3 contains 16 residues. V dropped 4 bases and J dropped 2; count of bases not matched to a gene: 8. V and J are TRBV13 and TRBJ2-3; 8 positions agree with TRBD2. The receptor comes from a young man in good health and CMV-seropositive. The sequencing input was PBMCs. Here the CDR3 DNA reads TGTGCCAGCAGCTACCTAGCGGGCGAGGTCACAGATACGCAGTATTTT. Translation: CASSYLAGEVTDTQYF. The full variable domain, with the rest looked up from reference TRBV13 and TRBJ2-3, is AAGVIQSPRHLIKEKRETATLKCYPIPRHDTVYWYQQGPGQDPQFLISFYEKMQSDKGSIPDRFSAQQFSDYHSELNMSSLELGDSALYFCASSYLAGEVTDTQYFGPGTRLTVL.